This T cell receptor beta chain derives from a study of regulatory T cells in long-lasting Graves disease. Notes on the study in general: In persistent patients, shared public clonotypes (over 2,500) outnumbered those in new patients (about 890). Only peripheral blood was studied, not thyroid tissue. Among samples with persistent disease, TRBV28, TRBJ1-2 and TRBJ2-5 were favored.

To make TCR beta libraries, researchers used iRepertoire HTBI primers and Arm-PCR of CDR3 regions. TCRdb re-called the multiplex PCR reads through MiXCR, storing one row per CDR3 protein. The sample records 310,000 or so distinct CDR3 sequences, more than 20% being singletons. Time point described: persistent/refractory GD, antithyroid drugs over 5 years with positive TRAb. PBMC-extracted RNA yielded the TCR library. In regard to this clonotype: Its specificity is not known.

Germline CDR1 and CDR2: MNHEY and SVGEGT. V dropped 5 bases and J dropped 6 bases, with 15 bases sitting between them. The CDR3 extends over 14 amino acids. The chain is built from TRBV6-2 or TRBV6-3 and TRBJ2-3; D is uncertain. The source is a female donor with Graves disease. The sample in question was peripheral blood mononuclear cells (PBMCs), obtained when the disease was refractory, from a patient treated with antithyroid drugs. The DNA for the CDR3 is TGTGCCAGCAGTGAAGCAACCATCGCCGATACGCAGTATTTT. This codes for CASSEATIADTQYF.